This T cell receptor beta chain comes out of a study of T cell repertoires and HLA-DP antigens (dated by TCRdb to 2016 to 2018). In the study overall: Using HeLa cells transduced to present allogeneic HLA-DP, the study set up an in vitro model of CD4+ T cell alloreactivity. Compared with self, one alloantigen differed at one amino acid in the peptide-binding groove and the other differed at fewer than 12, modelling structurally similar versus dissimilar alloantigens. On average, about 220 ng of DNA went in for sorted CD137+CD4+ samples, versus roughly 1.2 ug for pre-culture CD4+ samples. The three donors, two male and one female, ranged from the 18-to-29 to the 60-to-69 age band. Broad study findings and their caveats: The study was limited by having just three donors, by relying on a non-physiological HeLa antigen-presenting system, and by using total CD4+ cells as responders. Average cumulative frequency of clones undetected before culture was 30% to 40% against one allele and about 51% against the other. Separate analysis of naive and memory CD4+ repertoires was not performed. Clonality of sorted CD137+ cells was similar against both alloantigens (around 0.37) and much higher than in pre-culture samples (about 0.04).

Concerning this clone: Its antigen target is currently unknown. No base quality information exists; no much larger clone differs at one position.

TCRB CDR3 regions were amplified with the immunoSEQ multiplex PCR using forward primers for 54 TRBV segments and reverse primers for 13 TRBJ segments. For pre-culture CD4+ samples, sequencing was done at deep resolution with a target of around 210,000 T cell genomes. Sequencing of the amplicons on an Illumina HiSeq System generated 87 bp reads spanning the CDR3. Turning to the authors' computational methods: PCR and sequencing errors in the reads were corrected, and CDR3 regions were defined by aligning to IMGT reference sequences. Template and unique rearrangement counts were estimated using synthetic template pools. Clonality was computed as 1 minus Pielou's evenness. The Daley-Smith estimator was used to estimate richness. Morisita's index served as the measure of repertoire overlap. Clones present in cultured samples but not detected in the pre-culture repertoire of the same donor were defined as low-abundance clones. In TCRdb, the immuneACCESS table is reduced to in-frame sequences with V and J assigned. These tables do not hold every clone; where another copy was compared, an unresolved V gene accounts for under half, and the others remain unexplained. The V and J calls and clone size come from that table; D and trimming were worked out from the DNA. In this sample the table shows about 89,000 clones, approximately 89% of which occur a single time. The ten largest clones capture around 1.7% of the sample.

Magnetic bead negative selection was used to isolate untouched CD4+ T cells from Ficoll-separated PBMC, with an average purity of approximately 98%. Untouched CD4+ T cells were isolated from Ficoll-separated PBMC with magnetic beads, reaching about 98% purity with negligible CD8+ contamination. Peripheral blood mononuclear cells came from the buffy coats of a few healthy blood donors, who served as the study's donors. CMV seronegative status was shared by all three donors. Genomic DNA was extracted with the DNeasy Blood & Tissue Kit. TCRB sequencing was performed on genomic DNA from sorted CD137+CD4+ cells and pre-culture CD4+ baseline samples from each subject. The sample consisted of CD4+ T cells from PBMCs. The TCR sequence derives from a man aged 50-60 years in good health and CMV-seronegative.

The nucleotide sequence reads TGTGCCAGTAGTATATACGGACAGACCGGGGATCAGCCCCAGCATTTT. Its protein is CASSIYGQTGDQPQHF. This sequence uses TRBV19 and TRBJ1-5, with a weak D call of TRBD1 (6 bases match). V lost 2 bases and J lost 5 bases; the stretch between them is 16 bases long. The CDR1 and CDR2 encoded by the germline V gene (reference sequence) are LNHDA and SQIVND. The CDR3 contains 16 residues, cysteine and phenylalanine counted. Only the CDR3 DNA stays, 48 bases, in frame from base 1.